Below are 5 T cell receptor beta chains sequenced from a single sample in a study of early T cells in non-severe SARS-CoV-2 infection. TCRdb passed the 5' RACE reads through MiXCR, listing each CDR3 protein once. The sample comprises approximately 70,000 distinct CDR3 sequences, around 12% of which are singletons, and about 4.2% rests with the top ten. Sequencing input: whole blood. The source of these receptors is an adult who was a healthcare worker with PCR-confirmed SARS-CoV-2 infection or an uninfected control (not recorded which).

At least ten counts were recorded for this clonotype. V usage is TRBV12-3 or TRBV12-4 and J usage is TRBJ2-7; tentative D call: TRBD2 (6 bases). Trimming pared 3 bases from V and 9 bases from J, leaving 15 bases between. This CDR3 has 13 amino acids. Written as DNA, the CDR3 is TGTGCCAGCAGTTTGGGTATTTTCGGGGGGCAGTACTTC. Its protein is CASSLGIFGGQYF.

This clonotype appeared a few times. Relative to the germline gene, one junction end is altered; a read error may explain this. This rearrangement joins TRBV2 to TRBJ1-6; D perhaps matches TRBD1 (5 bases). Per the germline V gene, CDR1 is SNHLY and CDR2 is FYNNEI. The CDR3 loop spans 14 amino acids. CDR3 nucleotides: TGTGCCAGCAGTGAAGCGTGGGGGGGTTCATCCCTCCACTTT. This translates into CASSEAWGGSSLHF.

The V gene is TRBV20-1, the J gene TRBJ1-5; maybe TRBD1 (5 bases). The CDR3 is 13 residues long. Trimming removed 1 base at V and 6 bases at J, with 10 bases between. Looked up from germline, CDR1 is DFQATT and CDR2 is SNEGSKA (reference sequence). The CDR3 protein is CSARGLRGQPQHF. In DNA form, the CDR3 reads TGCAGTGCTAGAGGTCTAAGGGGTCAGCCCCAGCATTTT.

This clonotype was counted a few times. The genes are TRBV18 and TRBJ2-5, with D possibly being TRBD1 (5 bases). With 6 bases removed from V and 10 bases from J, the gap between germline ends came to 27 bases. This CDR3 has 16 amino acids. Germline CDR1 reads KGHSH; CDR2 reads LQKENI. CDR3 sequence: CASSPGGTALQGDQYF. CDR3 bases: TGTGCCAGCTCCCCAGGCGGAACCGCCCTTCAAGGGGACCAGTACTTC.

CDR3: CASSKEEGQGYTF. CDR3 nucleotide sequence: TGTGCCAGCAGCAAAGAGGAGGGGCAAGGCTACACCTTC. V and J are TRBV21-1 and TRBJ1-2. TRBV21-1 is shown as a pseudogene. The CDR3 runs to 13 residues.